The 17 T cell receptor beta chains reported below all come from one sample, sequenced in a study of blood T cell repertoires in COVID-19. Sequencing was performed with immunoSEQ multiplex PCR; in TCRdb, only in-frame clones are kept and a portion is missing. The sample has approximately 230,000 clones, around 87% seen once. Sequencing was done on a sample of PBMCs or T cells enriched from blood (not recorded which). The receptors stem from a woman in her twenties or thirties with acute COVID-19.

V gene TRBV10-3 combines with J gene TRBJ2-3; 8 nucleotides align to TRBD2. J lost 2 bases, V lost 4 bases, and 11 bases had no gene match. The CDR3 runs 17 residues. Germline CDR1 and CDR2: ENHRY and SYGVKD. In DNA form, the CDR3 reads TGTGCCATCAGTGGTATGGGCGGGGGGAAATACACAGATACGCAGTATTTT. Protein product: CAISGMGGGKYTDTQYF.

This clone has just one count. The chain has TRBV7-3 and TRBJ2-1, with 7 bases identical to TRBD1. CDR1 and CDR2 from the germline V gene are SGHTA and FQGTGA. The CDR3 spans 13 residues. With V trimmed by 5 bases and J by 8 bases, 6 bases remained unmatched. The CDR3 spells CASSPTGMDEQFF. The CDR3 bases are TGTGCCAGCAGCCCGACAGGGATGGATGAGCAGTTCTTC.

The chain joins TRBV27 to TRBJ2-3, with 7 bases matching TRBD1. Germline values: CDR1 MNHEY, CDR2 SMNVEV (reference sequence). V was clipped by 2 bases and J by 2 bases; unmatched bases: 4. The CDR3 totals 15 residues. The CDR3 is CASSLQGQNTDTQYF. CDR3 nucleotides: TGTGCCAGCAGTTTACAGGGACAGAACACAGATACGCAGTATTTT.

The chain carries TRBV5-1 and TRBJ1-3, with TRBD1 matching 7 bases. V shed 0 bases and J 6 bases; nucleotides not matched to a gene: 3. Looked up from germline, CDR1 is SGHRS and CDR2 is YFSETQ. This CDR3 is 14 amino acids long. The CDR3 DNA is TGCGCCAGCAGCTTGGGGACAGGTCAAAACACCATATATTTT. Its translation: CASSLGTGQNTIYF.

The V gene is TRBV27, the J gene TRBJ2-7, with 7 positions matching TRBD2. The CDR3 sequence is 14 residues long. V lost 6 bases, J lost 7 bases, and 12 bases stayed unmatched. Per the germline V gene, CDR1 is MNHEY and CDR2 is SMNVEV (reference sequence). The CDR3 bases are TGTGCCAGCAGCGGGGTCGGGGGGTTAGGAGAGCAGTACTTC. Encoded protein: CASSGVGGLGEQYF.

The chain combines TRBV27 with TRBJ2-1; the match to TRBD2 covers 11 bases. The CDR3 loop spans 17 amino acids. Germline CDR1 and CDR2: MNHEY and SMNVEV (reference sequence). V trimming: 3 bases; J trimming: 12 bases; junction bases outside the gene matches: 16. The chain's CDR3 is CASSFVALAGGPQGQFF. CDR3 DNA sequence: TGTGCCAGCAGTTTTGTTGCGCTAGCGGGAGGTCCGCAGGGGCAGTTCTTC.

The chain employs TRBV4-3 and TRBJ2-1, with 10 nucleotides matching TRBD2. The CDR3 runs to 15 residues. V gave up 2 bases and J gave up 12 bases; unmatched junction bases: 10. Germline V CDR1 and CDR2: LGHNA, YSLEER. CDR3 sequence: CASSQITSGILGQFF. The CDR3, as DNA: TGCGCCAGCAGCCAAATTACTAGCGGGATCCTCGGGCAGTTCTTC.

The chain combines TRBV28 with TRBJ1-5; TRBD1 might be the D (5 bases). CDR3 length equals 13 residues. The V end lost 9 bases, the J end lost 7 bases, and 16 bases lay between the germline ends. The germline CDR1 and CDR2 sequences are MDHEN and SYDVKM. In DNA form, the CDR3 reads TGTGCCAGTAAGACGGTCGGGGGGCAGCCCCAGCATTTT. This gives the protein CASKTVGGQPQHF.

The chain has TRBV19 and TRBJ2-2; 7 bases match TRBD2. In germline, CDR1 is LNHDA, CDR2 SQIVND (reference sequence). Unmatched junction bases numbered 6, after V lost 6 bases and J lost 5 bases. The CDR3 consists of 14 residues. The DNA for the CDR3 is TGTGCCAGTAGAGCCCCCGGGGGGACCGGGGAGCTGTTTTTT. Amino acids: CASRAPGGTGELFF.

The gene calls are TRBV6-2 or TRBV6-3 and TRBJ1-4; a possible D gene is TRBD1 (5 bases). CDR1 and CDR2 (germline): MNHEY, SVGEGT. V lost 8 bases and J 8 bases, leaving 9 bases between the germline ends. The CDR3 is 11 amino acids. In DNA, the CDR3 is TGTGCCAGCGGCCGGACAGAAAAACTGTTTTTT. This gives the protein CASGRTEKLFF.

The chain employs TRBV29-1 and TRBJ2-5, with 7 bases identical to TRBD1. From germline, CDR1 is SQVTM and CDR2 ANQGSEA. There are 12 residues in the CDR3. Trimming removed 4 bases from V and 5 bases from J; junction bases left unmatched: 4. The CDR3 DNA follows: TGCAGCGTTGTACAGGGGCCGGAGACCCAGTACTTC. Amino acids: CSVVQGPETQYF.

This clone has just a few counts. The gene calls are TRBV3-1 (or the pseudogene TRBV3-2) and TRBJ2-2; 10 bases match TRBD2. J was trimmed by 9 bases and V by 4 bases; bases with no gene match: 26. The CDR3 extends over 21 amino acids. CDR1 is LGHDT, CDR2 YNNKEL, per germline (reference sequence). The CDR3 sequence: CASSPYEGTKRGGHNAWELFF. CDR3 sequence (DNA): TGTGCCAGCAGCCCCTACGAGGGTACTAAGCGGGGGGGCCATAATGCCTGGGAGCTGTTTTTT.

This clone was detected only once. The genes are TRBV5-4 and TRBJ1-6, with 7 bases aligning to TRBD1. Trimming took 3 bases from V and 9 from J; bases not matched to a gene: 6. The CDR3 runs 14 residues. In germline, CDR1 is SGHNT, CDR2 YYREEE (reference sequence). CDR3 region: CASSSTGAFSPLHF. The CDR3 nucleotides read TGTGCCAGCAGCTCCACAGGGGCGTTTTCACCCCTCCACTTT.

This chain links TRBV19 with TRBJ1-1, with D perhaps TRBD1 (6 bases). CDR3 size: 18 residues. Germline CDR1 is LNHDA and CDR2 is SQIVND (reference sequence). V shed 5 bases and J shed 0 bases, with 22 bases lying between them. The CDR3 DNA follows: TGTGCCAGTAGTCCAAGGGACATTTGGGCCCTAATGAACACTGAAGCTTTCTTT. The encoded protein is CASSPRDIWALMNTEAFF.

This clone was seen once. J is TRBJ2-1 and V is TRBV11-2, with 7 bases lining up with TRBD1. There are 15 residues in the CDR3. V gave up 3 bases and J gave up 6 bases; unmatched junction bases: 8. Germline V gene data show CDR1 as SGHAT and CDR2 as FQNNGV. The CDR3 region is CASSLRPDRTNEQFF. The CDR3 nucleotides are TGTGCCAGCAGCTTGAGACCGGACAGGACCAATGAGCAGTTCTTC.

This chain connects TRBV5-4 to TRBJ2-5; weak D call: TRBD2 (5 bases). V lost 5 bases, J lost 3 bases, and 20 bases lay in between. Germline values: CDR1 SGHNT, CDR2 YYREEE (reference sequence). This CDR3 has 16 residues. The CDR3: CASRPTEAGFKETQYF. In nucleotides, the CDR3 is TGTGCCAGCAGGCCGACGGAGGCCGGCTTCAAAGAGACCCAGTACTTC.

This clone turned up a few times. The rearrangement links TRBV29-1 to TRBJ1-1; D may be TRBD1 (6 bases). In germline, CDR1 is SQVTM, CDR2 ANQGSEA. The V end lost 2 bases, the J end lost 7 bases, and 14 bases lay between the germline ends. The CDR3 has 13 amino acids. This CDR3 reads CSVELGARGEAFF. The CDR3 region has the DNA TGCAGCGTTGAACTGGGGGCAAGGGGTGAAGCTTTCTTT.